This T cell receptor beta chain derives from a study of regulatory T cells in long-lasting Graves disease (dated by TCRdb to about 2021). As for the study more broadly: To count as having persistent Graves' disease, a patient had to have received antithyroid drug treatment for over 5 years with TSH receptor autoantibodies remaining persistently positive. In the clinical cohort, patients with persistent Graves' disease had used antithyroid drugs for an average of around 10 years. The study was registered as a clinical trial and conducted in China. This study used TCR sequencing and RNA sequencing of peripheral blood to compare persistent Graves' disease patients against newly diagnosed Graves' disease patients. A total of about 35 samples underwent TCR sequencing, from around 13 patients with persistent Graves' disease and some 20 patients with newly diagnosed Graves' disease.

Concerning this clonotype: Its antigen specificity is not known. With a much larger clone just one base away, this may be a read error. Since no conserved phenylalanine or tryptophan closes the CDR3, a read error is the likely cause.

Library creation used multiplex PCR. The sample was run on an Illumina HiSeq 4000. TCR beta libraries were built with iRepertoire HTBI primers and Arm-PCR amplification of CDR3 regions. Gel purification was performed on PCR products prior to sequencing. Processing in the source paper ran as follows. Across samples, some 62 TRBV and 13 to 15 TRBJ segments were identified and used for gene usage analysis of CDR3 amino acid clonotypes. COPE and FqMerger were used to merge the filtered high-quality paired reads into contigs. BLAST was used to align contigs to the IMGT TRBV, TRBD and TRBJ reference genes, and CDR3 was defined following IMGT. Any clonotype with a frequency above 0.1% was classified as a highly expanded clone. Repertoire diversity was measured by Shannon entropy, and V-J evenness by the Gini coefficient. Public clonotypes were defined as clonotypes shared by more than one individual. The public reads were run again by TCRdb, first through fastp at Q25 and then through MiXCR, and only productive beta chains were kept. Identical CDR3 proteins give one entry, which carries the most common genes and DNA. The V and J calls and clone size come from TCRdb's table, not from the authors' own analysis. For this sample the table gives hundreds of thousands of distinct CDR3 sequences, of which roughly a fifth were detected only once. Less than 35% of the sample goes to the ten largest clones.

In light of the paper, this sample's time point label describes: persistent/refractory GD, antithyroid drugs over 5 years with positive TRAb. For both TCR sequencing and RNA sequencing, RNA was extracted from PBMCs using TRIzol. The diagnosis of Graves' disease was made according to American Thyroid Association guidelines. Patients were recruited from an endocrinology department in Xi'an, China. From each patient, approximately 10 milliliters of peripheral blood was collected into an EDTA anticoagulant tube. Ficoll Paque Plus density gradient separation was used to isolate PBMCs, and no further T cell sorting was performed. An Agilent 2100 Bioanalyzer and agarose gel were used to assess RNA quality, and a NanoDrop 2000 was used to measure RNA concentration. Overall study outcomes, separate from this receptor: Persistent Graves' disease patients showed lower TCR Shannon entropy and fewer highly expanded clones than newly diagnosed patients, suggesting clonal expansion. A larger number of public clonotypes was shared among persistent patients (approximately 3,000) than among newly diagnosed patients (roughly 980). Only peripheral blood was studied, because thyroid tissue, the primary lesion, was inaccessible. Only the TCR beta chain was sequenced and analyzed. The small sample size was acknowledged by the authors as a limitation that may reduce accuracy.

Material: peripheral blood mononuclear cells (PBMCs), obtained when the disease was refractory, from a patient treated with antithyroid drugs. The clonotype comes from a female donor with Graves disease.

The CDR3 loop reads CASQTTGGGSSYTL. Read as DNA, the sequence is TGTGCCAGCCAAACCACAGGGGGAGGTTCAAGCTACACCCTC. The rearranged chain carries TRBV2 and TRBJ1-2, and 8 bases in between align with TRBD1. Inclusive of both ends, the CDR3 amounts to 14 amino acids. Only CDR3 DNA is held: 42 bases, read in frame from base 1. Sequences SNHLY (CDR1) and FYNNEI (CDR2) are obtained from the germline V gene. V is trimmed back by 8 bases and J by 9 bases, and the junction contains 14 bases that no gene match accounts for.